A single sample is the source of the 27 T cell receptor beta chains below, sequenced in a study of long-term antiretroviral therapy in people with HIV. With survey level as its setting, the immunoSEQ assay was v3.0. The table came from immunoSEQ multiplex PCR; TCRdb's copy has only in-frame clones and leaves some out. The repertoire consists of more than 25,000 clones, with about 90% occurring once and the leading ten covering 3.6%. The specimen comprised unsorted PBMCs, sampled 1.8 years after starting antiretroviral therapy. The receptors derive from a woman younger than 35 with HIV.

The chain has TRBV19 and TRBJ1-1, with a weak D call TRBD1 (5 bases). Trimming shortened V by 7 bases and J by 3 bases, and 12 bases separated the two germline ends. This CDR3 is built from 13 residues. Germline CDR1 and CDR2: LNHDA and SQIVND (reference sequence). This CDR3 reads CASTKVQDTEAFF. The CDR3 DNA sequence: TGTGCCAGTACCAAAGTACAGGACACTGAAGCTTTCTTT. Complete variable domain (other parts from reference TRBV19 and TRBJ1-1): DGGITQSPKYLFRKEGQNVTLSCEQNLNHDAMYWYRQDPGQGLRLIYYSQIVNDFQKGDIAEGYSVSREKKESFPLTVTSAQKNPTAFYLCASTKVQDTEAFFGQGTRLTVV.

The V gene is TRBV29-1, the J gene TRBJ2-1; D is ambiguous. V lost 1 base, J lost 8 bases, and 3 bases lay in between. The CDR3 length is 10 residues. Germline-derived CDR1 and CDR2 are SQVTM and ANQGSEA. The DNA of the CDR3 is TGCAGCGTTGAAGTGTATGAGCAGTTCTTC. Translating it yields CSVEVYEQFF.

The V gene is TRBV18, the J gene TRBJ1-3; perhaps TRBD1 as D (5 bases). V was cut by 8 bases and J by 3 bases, with 14 bases left in between. The CDR3 has 14 amino acids. The germline V gene has CDR1 KGHSH and CDR2 LQKENI. The CDR3 reads CASRRDGLGNTIYF. The CDR3 region has the DNA TGTGCCAGCCGCCGGGACGGCCTTGGAAACACCATATATTTT.

The chain employs TRBV5-6 and TRBJ2-3; D perhaps matches TRBD1 (5 bases). Trimming removed 5 bases from V and 4 bases from J, with 14 bases in between. The germline gives CDR1 SGHDT, CDR2 YYEEEE. The CDR3 covers 14 residues. CDR3 nucleotides: TGTGCCAGCAGGAATCTGGGGCAAGCAGATACGCAGTATTTT. As protein: CASRNLGQADTQYF.

The rearrangement joins TRBV6-6 to TRBJ2-1; no firm D call. Trimming pared 8 bases from V and 6 bases from J, leaving 14 bases between. There are 13 residues in the CDR3. Germline CDR1 MNHNY, CDR2 SVGAGI (reference sequence). In nucleotides, the CDR3 is TGTGCCAGCTCACTTAGCAAGCCCAATGAGCAGTTCTTC. As protein: CASSLSKPNEQFF.

This chain uses TRBV15 with TRBJ2-7; D is unresolved. The CDR3 consists of 16 residues. Germline values: CDR1 LNHNV, CDR2 YYDKDF (reference sequence). With 0 bases removed from V and 5 bases from J, the gap between germline ends came to 17 bases. CDR3 in DNA: TGTGCCACCAGCAGAGACTTGATGGCAGTGCCGCACGAGCAGTACTTC. Translated, it gives CATSRDLMAVPHEQYF.

The J gene is TRBJ1-5, the V gene TRBV10-3; 8 bases map to TRBD1. Trimming cost V 6 bases and J 7 bases; bases outside gene matches: 5. The length of the CDR3 is 13 residues. Germline lookup yields CDR1 ENHRY and CDR2 SYGVKD. As DNA, the CDR3 is TGTGCCATCAGCACAGGGGGATGGCAGCCCCAGCATTTT. Its protein product is CAISTGGWQPQHF.

The sample holds one count of this clone. The V call is TRBV29-1, the J call TRBJ2-1; D is unclear. The V end was cut by 3 bases, the J end by 4 bases, with 1 base between. The CDR3 sequence is 10 residues long. The germline CDR1 and CDR2 sequences are SQVTM and ANQGSEA. The CDR3 nucleotides are TGCAGCGTTGAGTACAATGAGCAGTTCTTC. Translating gives CSVEYNEQFF.

V and J are TRBV5-4 and TRBJ1-2; D might be TRBD1 (5 bases). CDR1 is SGHNT, CDR2 YYREEE, per germline (reference sequence). The V and J ends lost 3 bases and 7 bases respectively, with 25 bases between them. The CDR3 extends over 17 amino acids. The CDR3 protein is CASSWDPPIVRTGGYTF. CDR3 DNA sequence: TGTGCCAGCAGCTGGGACCCCCCCATAGTCCGAACCGGTGGCTACACCTTC.

The V call is TRBV7-6, the J call TRBJ2-7; 13 bases agree with TRBD2. The CDR3 spans 15 residues. V dropped 3 bases and J dropped 3; count of bases not matched to a gene: 2. Germline-derived CDR1 and CDR2 are SGHVS and FNYEAQ. CDR3 loop: CASSLGLAGIYEQYF. The CDR3 DNA is TGTGCCAGCAGCTTGGGACTAGCGGGGATCTACGAGCAGTACTTC.

This chain connects TRBV11-2 to TRBJ1-6; unclear D gene. V was trimmed by 2 bases and J by 7 bases, leaving 6 bases between them. Germline loops: CDR1 SGHAT, CDR2 FQNNGV. The CDR3 runs to 13 residues. The CDR3 region is CASSLQYNSPLHF. The CDR3 DNA sequence: TGTGCCAGCAGCTTACAGTACAATTCACCCCTCCACTTT.

The gene calls are TRBV27 and TRBJ2-6; TRBD1 aligns across 9 bases. Germline V gene sequence: CDR1 MNHEY, CDR2 SMNVEV (reference sequence). This CDR3 region has 20 residues. V lost 2 bases and J lost 2; bases outside the gene matches: 13. The CDR3 loop is CASSLRDPGTGITGANVLTF. The DNA for the CDR3 is TGTGCCAGCAGTTTACGGGACCCCGGGACAGGGATTACTGGGGCCAACGTCCTGACTTTC.

V is TRBV21-1 and J is TRBJ2-2; the table names TRBD2, a call not compared with the DNA. TRBV21-1 is tagged as a pseudogene. The CDR3 extends over 18 amino acids. CDR3 nucleotide sequence: TGTGCCAGCAGCAAAAGGGGTAGCGGGAGGAATTGGAACGGGGAGCTGTTTTTT. This translates into CASSKRGSGRNWNGELFF.

The chain carries TRBV15 and TRBJ2-5, with D uncertain. The ends were cut back, 3 bases at V and 0 bases at J, with 11 bases in the middle. Germline CDR1 LNHNV, CDR2 YYDKDF (reference sequence). This CDR3 spans 15 amino acids. The CDR3: CATSSHAPYQETQYF. In nucleotides, the CDR3 is TGTGCCACCAGCAGCCACGCACCGTACCAAGAGACCCAGTACTTC.

This sequence joins TRBV28 and TRBJ2-7, with 10 bases that match TRBD1. The CDR3 length is 20 residues. With V trimmed by 3 bases and J by 1 base, 18 bases remained unmatched. Germline values: CDR1 MDHEN, CDR2 SYDVKM. CDR3 nucleotide sequence: TGTGCCAGCAGTTTCCCCCCCCCGGGACAGGGGCCCCCCCTTTCCTACGAGCAGTACTTC. Translation gives CASSFPPPGQGPPLSYEQYF.

In this sample, this clone turned up once. The chain has TRBV5-4 and TRBJ2-2; D perhaps matches TRBD1 (5 bases). V lost 0 bases and J lost 2, with 5 bases in between. The CDR3 is 14 residues long. Germline values: CDR1 SGHNT, CDR2 YYREEE (reference sequence). DNA for the CDR3: TGTGCCAGCAGCTTGGGGGGCAACACCGGGGAGCTGTTTTTT. Translation gives CASSLGGNTGELFF.

This chain uses TRBV28 with TRBJ1-1, with D perhaps TRBD1 (6 bases). CDR3 length equals 13 residues. Germline CDR1 reads MDHEN; CDR2 reads SYDVKM. Deletions cut 5 bases from V and 9 bases from J, with 16 bases between. CDR3: CASSPARQDQAFF. The CDR3 coding sequence is TGTGCCAGCAGTCCAGCACGACAGGATCAAGCTTTCTTT.

The rearrangement joins TRBV27 to TRBJ2-5; no clear D. Trimming removed 4 bases at V and 5 bases at J, with 5 bases between. Per germline, CDR1 MNHEY and CDR2 SMNVEV (reference sequence). The CDR3 spans 11 residues. The chain's CDR3 is CASSSGETQYF. CDR3 nucleotide sequence: TGTGCCAGCAGTTCAGGCGAGACCCAGTACTTC.

This chain uses TRBV5-1 with TRBJ1-1, with 8 bases aligning to TRBD1. The CDR3 has 15 residues. The germline gives CDR1 SGHRS, CDR2 YFSETQ. V shed 2 bases and J 0 bases; nucleotides not matched to a gene: 3. CDR3 region: CASSFSGGMNTEAFF. The CDR3 DNA follows: TGCGCCAGCAGCTTCTCAGGGGGCATGAACACTGAAGCTTTCTTT.

This clone was counted once. The chain has TRBV18 and TRBJ2-2, with 8 bases aligning to TRBD1. CDR3 length: 14 amino acids. CDR1 and CDR2 (germline): KGHSH, LQKENI. Germline trimming cut 6 bases from V and 5 bases from J; bases unmatched to any gene: 5. CDR3 region: CASSQGARTGELFF. In DNA, the CDR3 is TGTGCCAGCTCTCAGGGGGCGCGGACCGGGGAGCTGTTTTTT.

Written as DNA, the CDR3 is TGCGCCAGCAGCCATCGGGACAGGGATCGCGAGCAGTACTTC. Amino acid sequence: CASSHRDRDREQYF. The genes are TRBV4-3 and TRBJ2-5; TRBD1 agrees at 9 bases. The J call may be mistaken, given a closer DNA end match to TRBJ2-7. Germline CDR1 is LGHNA and CDR2 is YSLEER. The length of the CDR3 is 14 residues.

The gene calls are TRBV9 and TRBJ2-7, with D maybe TRBD1 (5 bases). V lost 5 bases and J lost 6, with 9 bases in between. This CDR3 spans 11 amino acids. CDR1 SGDLS and CDR2 YYNGEE come from the germline V gene. The chain's CDR3 is CASSQGAEQYF. DNA for the CDR3: TGTGCCAGCAGTCAAGGGGCCGAGCAGTACTTC.

This clone showed up just once. Here the CDR3 DNA reads TGTGCCAGCAGCGCGACTAGCGGGAGGGCTGATACGCAGTATTTT. This encodes CASSATSGRADTQYF. The V and J genes are TRBV9 and TRBJ2-3; the match to TRBD2 covers 14 bases. The germline V gene encodes CDR1 SGDLS and CDR2 YYNGEE. This CDR3 comprises 15 residues. The trim removed 3 bases at V and 6 bases at J, leaving 3 bases unmatched.

The V and J genes are TRBV21-1 and TRBJ2-3; the table's D call of TRBD1 was not tested on the DNA. TRBV21-1 is a pseudogene. The CDR3 runs 13 residues. CDR3 nucleotide sequence: TGTGCCAGCAGCAAAAAGGACAGAGATACGCAGTATTTT. It translates to CASSKKDRDTQYF.

The chain joins TRBV7-6 to TRBJ2-1, with 11 bases lining up with TRBD2. The CDR3 runs 20 residues. Germline V CDR1 and CDR2: SGHVS, FNYEAQ. The V segment lost 1 base and the J segment 5 bases; nucleotides outside the gene matches: 16. The CDR3 DNA sequence: TGTGCCAGCAGCTTAGTAGGTACTAGCGGGAGTAGACGCGTCCACAATGAGCAGTTCTTC. It encodes CASSLVGTSGSRRVHNEQFF.

The rearrangement uses TRBV10-3 and TRBJ2-4; D is unclear. With 3 bases removed from V and 5 bases from J, the gap between germline ends came to 11 bases. Germline CDR1 is ENHRY and CDR2 is SYGVKD. The CDR3 consists of 14 residues. The CDR3 coding sequence is TGTGCCATCAGTGACCGGGCGCCCGAAAACATTCAGTACTTC. It specifies CAISDRAPENIQYF.

V and J are TRBV7-3 and TRBJ2-3; no clear D. Trimming removed 2 bases from V and 4 bases from J, with 10 bases in between. From germline, CDR1 is SGHTA and CDR2 FQGTGA. The CDR3 sequence is 14 residues long. CDR3 sequence: CASSLSSRADTQYF. CDR3 coding DNA: TGTGCCAGCAGCTTATCCAGCCGGGCAGATACGCAGTATTTT.